Listed here are 10 T cell receptor beta chains from one sample, sequenced in a study of blood T cell repertoires in COVID-19. Clones were read by immunoSEQ multiplex PCR, and TCRdb kept only the in-frame ones, dropping some. The sample consists of 65,000 or so clones, around four fifths of them appearing once. Sequencing was done on a sample of peripheral blood. These receptors were taken from an elderly man with acute or convalescent COVID-19.

V is TRBV6-1 and J is TRBJ2-7; 9 bases are shared with TRBD2. The CDR3 totals 15 residues. The trim removed 3 bases at V and 4 bases at J, leaving 7 bases unmatched. Germline CDR1 MNHNS, CDR2 SASEGT. The CDR3 DNA follows: TGTGCCAGCAGTGATTCCAGCGGGGGGCCTTACGAGCAGTACTTC. Protein product: CASSDSSGGPYEQYF.

The chain is built from TRBV6-5 and TRBJ1-3; D remains ambiguous. From germline, CDR1 is MNHEY and CDR2 SVGAGI. The CDR3 loop spans 15 amino acids. The V gene lost 1 base and the J gene lost 0 bases, with 7 bases spanning the gap. CDR3 coding DNA: TGTGCCAGCAGTTACTTGTCCGGCTCTGGAAACACCATATATTTT. This gives the protein CASSYLSGSGNTIYF.

The J gene is TRBJ1-5, the V gene TRBV18; 7 nucleotides line up with TRBD1. This CDR3 contains 13 residues. Trimming took 4 bases from V and 9 from J; bases not matched to a gene: 6. The germline V gene encodes CDR1 KGHSH and CDR2 LQKENI. CDR3 nucleotide sequence: TGTGCCAGCTCACGAGGGACAGTGGGGCCCCAGCATTTT. Residues: CASSRGTVGPQHF. Looking up the rest from reference TRBV18 and TRBJ1-5 gives the full variable domain: NAGVMQNPRHLVRRRGQEARLRCSPMKGHSHVYWYRQLPEEGLKFMVYLQKENIIDESGMPKERFSAEFPKEGPSILRIQQVVRGDSAAYFCASSRGTVGPQHFGDGTRLSIL.

The rearrangement uses TRBV7-3 and TRBJ2-3; 7 bases are shared with TRBD2. The CDR3 contains 13 residues. Germline CDR1 reads SGHTA; CDR2 reads FQGTGA. After removal of 5 bases from V and 4 bases from J, the junction contained 3 bases not matched to a gene. The DNA of the CDR3 is TGTGCCAGCAGCCCTACTAGCGCAGATACGCAGTATTTT. Encoded protein: CASSPTSADTQYF.

The chain is built from TRBV10-3 and TRBJ1-2; D unclear. Germline V lookup: CDR1 ENHRY, CDR2 SYGVKD. The V and J ends lost 0 bases and 8 bases respectively, with 7 bases between them. There are 12 residues in the CDR3. CDR3: CAISESSPGYTF. The CDR3 DNA is TGTGCCATCAGTGAGTCAAGCCCCGGCTACACCTTC.

This chain links TRBV12-3 or TRBV12-4 with TRBJ1-2; 8 nucleotides agree with TRBD1. The CDR3 covers 13 residues. The V and J ends lost 5 bases and 6 bases, in that order; junction bases with no gene match: 5. The CDR3 DNA follows: TGTGCCAGCAGTACCTACAGGGGGAATGGCTACACCTTC. This gives the protein CASSTYRGNGYTF.

V gene TRBV15 combines with J gene TRBJ2-5; 10 nucleotides line up with TRBD2. J gave up 1 base and V 5 bases, and 7 bases lay outside the gene matches. Looked up from germline, CDR1 is LNHNV and CDR2 is YYDKDF (reference sequence). This CDR3 contains 16 residues. CDR3 protein: CATSLLAGSSQETQYF. CDR3 DNA sequence: TGTGCCACCAGCTTACTAGCGGGGTCCTCCCAAGAGACCCAGTACTTC.

V and J are TRBV10-3 and TRBJ2-5, with a tentative D call TRBD2 (5 bases). V lost 8 bases to trimming and J lost 0 bases, with 7 bases between them. CDR1 and CDR2 (germline): ENHRY, SYGVKD. The CDR3 runs 12 residues. The CDR3 nucleotides are TGTGCCATCGCCGGGAACCAAGAGACCCAGTACTTC. Encoded protein: CAIAGNQETQYF.

The rearrangement links TRBV28 to TRBJ1-1; D gene unclear. CDR1 and CDR2 from the germline V gene are MDHEN and SYDVKM. The CDR3 loop spans 13 amino acids. V was pared by 7 bases and J by 4 bases, with 13 bases between. CDR3 DNA sequence: TGTGCCAGCAAAATTCGGGAGAGCACTGAAGCTTTCTTT. This gives the protein CASKIRESTEAFF.

The chain joins TRBV5-1 to TRBJ2-6; D remains ambiguous. CDR3 length: 14 amino acids. The V end lost 4 bases, the J end lost 0 bases, and 5 bases lay between the germline ends. Germline assignment: CDR1 SGHRS and CDR2 YFSETQ. The CDR3 sequence is CASSPGSGANVLTF. The DNA for the CDR3 is TGCGCCAGCAGCCCAGGCTCTGGGGCCAACGTCCTGACTTTC.